The rows below give T cell receptor beta chains drawn from one sample of a study of T cells after yellow fever vaccination. TCRdb ran MiXCR on the 5' RACE reads and lists one entry per CDR3 protein. The sample consists of roughly 170,000 distinct CDR3 sequences, roughly 8.8% of them appearing once. Sequencing used CD8+ T cells sorted from PBMCs, obtained 45 days after the yellow fever booster vaccination. These TCRs come from a man between 18 and 35 years old who received the YFV17D yellow fever vaccine. Both conserved end residues are part of each CDR3. The D gene is left open where the match is weak. Clone sizes are given selectively: once, few, many, or a class where the clone is expanded.

d_call: TRBD1
clone_size: few
j_call: TRBJ1-4
v_call: TRBV7-9
cdr3_aa: CASSARQGARAFGEKLFF
cdr3_nt: TGTGCCAGCAGCGCGCGACAGGGGGCGCGAGCATTCGGTGAAAAACTGTTTTTT

d_call: TRBD2
clone_size: .
j_call: TRBJ2-1
v_call: TRBV5-6
cdr3_aa: CASSSITGTSLDEQFF
cdr3_nt: TGTGCCAGCAGCTCAATCACCGGGACTAGCCTCGATGAGCAGTTCTTC

d_call: .
clone_size: few
j_call: TRBJ1-5
v_call: TRBV6-4
cdr3_aa: CASSPGGNPNQPQHF
cdr3_nt: TGTGCCAGCAGCCCCGGGGGAAACCCAAATCAGCCCCAGCATTTT

d_call: .
clone_size: .
j_call: TRBJ2-3
v_call: TRBV5-5
cdr3_aa: CASSLVGRDTQYF
cdr3_nt: TGTGCCAGCAGCTTGGTAGGAAGAGATACGCAGTATTTT

d_call: .
clone_size: many
j_call: TRBJ2-1
v_call: TRBV7-8
cdr3_aa: CASSLAASSYNEQFF
cdr3_nt: TGTGCCAGCAGCTTAGCGGCGAGCTCCTACAATGAGCAGTTCTTC

d_call: .
clone_size: few
j_call: TRBJ1-2
v_call: TRBV19
cdr3_aa: CASSYIQDLWNYGYTF
cdr3_nt: TGTGCCAGTAGCTACATACAGGATCTATGGAACTATGGCTACACCTTC

d_call: TRBD1
clone_size: .
j_call: TRBJ1-6
v_call: TRBV5-4
cdr3_aa: CASSLGGARDRGNSPLHF
cdr3_nt: TGTGCCAGCAGCCTGGGAGGAGCCCGGGACAGGGGAAATTCACCCCTCCACTTT

d_call: .
clone_size: .
j_call: TRBJ2-1
v_call: TRBV20-1
cdr3_aa: CSARHKGTPGVHEQFF
cdr3_nt: TGCAGTGCCAGACATAAAGGGACCCCCGGCGTCCATGAGCAGTTCTTC

d_call: .
clone_size: .
j_call: TRBJ2-3
v_call: TRBV28
cdr3_aa: CASSTPGTVRTDTQYF
cdr3_nt: TGTGCCAGCAGCACCCCAGGGACGGTCCGCACAGATACGCAGTATTTT

d_call: TRBD1
clone_size: .
j_call: TRBJ1-2
v_call: TRBV5-5
cdr3_aa: CASSWGTANYGYTF
cdr3_nt: TGTGCCAGCAGCTGGGGGACAGCTAACTATGGCTACACCTTC

d_call: .
clone_size: .
j_call: TRBJ2-3
v_call: TRBV11-3
cdr3_aa: CASSLRGSSTPDTQYF
cdr3_nt: TGTGCCAGCAGCCTCCGGGGTAGCTCCACTCCAGATACGCAGTATTTT

d_call: TRBD2
clone_size: .
j_call: TRBJ2-3
v_call: TRBV20-1
cdr3_aa: CSARRTSGGAGTQYF
cdr3_nt: TGCAGTGCTAGAAGGACTAGCGGGGGAGCTGGTACGCAGTATTTT

d_call: TRBD1
clone_size: few
j_call: TRBJ2-7
v_call: TRBV27
cdr3_aa: CASSPSPGQDHEQYF
cdr3_nt: TGTGCCAGCAGTCCGTCTCCGGGACAGGACCACGAGCAGTACTTC

d_call: .
clone_size: few
j_call: TRBJ2-1
v_call: TRBV4-1
cdr3_aa: CASSQLPALSYNEQFF
cdr3_nt: TGCGCCAGCAGCCAACTGCCAGCCCTCTCCTACAATGAGCAGTTCTTC

d_call: .
clone_size: .
j_call: TRBJ2-3
v_call: TRBV7-2
cdr3_aa: CASSLARVRDTQYF
cdr3_nt: TGTGCCAGCAGCTTAGCAAGGGTTCGAGATACGCAGTATTTT

d_call: .
clone_size: few
j_call: TRBJ2-2
v_call: TRBV19
cdr3_aa: CASSIEWIRNTGELFF
cdr3_nt: TGTGCCAGTAGTATAGAGTGGATAAGGAACACCGGGGAGCTGTTTTTT

d_call: .
clone_size: .
j_call: TRBJ2-1
v_call: TRBV27
cdr3_aa: CASSLDSFDEQFF
cdr3_nt: TGTGCCAGCAGTCTGGACAGTTTCGATGAGCAGTTCTTC

d_call: .
clone_size: many
j_call: TRBJ2-1
v_call: TRBV14
cdr3_aa: CASSPSGIYNEQFF
cdr3_nt: TGTGCCAGCAGCCCATCGGGTATCTACAATGAGCAGTTCTTC

d_call: .
clone_size: few
j_call: TRBJ1-1
v_call: TRBV6-6
cdr3_aa: CASSYLDEAFF
cdr3_nt: TGTGCCAGCAGTTACCTTGATGAAGCTTTCTTT

d_call: .
clone_size: .
j_call: TRBJ2-3
v_call: TRBV4-1
cdr3_aa: CASSQGSGDTQYF
cdr3_nt: TGCGCCAGCAGCCAAGGTAGCGGAGATACGCAGTATTTT

d_call: .
clone_size: few
j_call: TRBJ1-2
v_call: TRBV5-4
cdr3_aa: CASSLGTDLYGYTF
cdr3_nt: TGTGCCAGCAGCTTGGGGACAGACCTCTATGGCTACACCTTC

d_call: .
clone_size: .
j_call: TRBJ1-5
v_call: TRBV7-8
cdr3_aa: CASSQYLTGNQPQHF
cdr3_nt: TGTGCCAGCAGTCAGTACCTGACAGGCAATCAGCCCCAGCATTTT

d_call: .
clone_size: few
j_call: TRBJ1-5
v_call: TRBV4-1
cdr3_aa: CASSQETGAGQPQHF
cdr3_nt: TGCGCCAGCAGCCAAGAAACGGGGGCTGGTCAGCCCCAGCATTTT

d_call: .
clone_size: many
j_call: TRBJ1-1
v_call: TRBV19
cdr3_aa: CASSKWDRLGPNTEAFF
cdr3_nt: TGTGCCAGTAGTAAATGGGACCGACTGGGCCCGAACACTGAAGCTTTCTTT